The 23 T cell receptor beta chains reported below all come from one sample, sequenced in a study of tumor and adjacent non-tumor tissue in lung cancer. Three rounds of nested PCR, following a modified ARM-PCR protocol, produced the TCRbeta library. A single record per CDR3 protein comes from TCRdb applying MiXCR to the multiplex PCR reads. The profile shows about 110,000 distinct CDR3 sequences, more than 70% of them singletons. RNA was extracted from bulk tissue without any cell sorting. The source material was lung tumor tissue. The receptors shown here come from a woman aged 55-75 years with non-small cell lung cancer.

In the case of this clonotype: The germline gene is not matched at one end of the junction; a read error may be the cause. The chain employs TRBV11-3 and TRBJ2-5; possibly TRBD2 for D (6 bases). This CDR3 contains 15 residues. Germline CDR1 and CDR2: SGHNT and YENEEA. CDR3 loop: CASCLGTTSGETQYF. The CDR3 nucleotides read TGTGCCAGCTGCTTAGGGACCACAAGCGGGGAGACCCAGTACTTC.

A remark on this clonotype: The CDR3 ends on some other residue instead of the conserved phenylalanine or tryptophan, so this is likely a read error. This sequence joins TRBV11-2 and TRBJ1-2; 7 nucleotides agree with TRBD1. The CDR3 has 15 residues. Germline-derived CDR1 and CDR2 are SGHAT and FQNNGV. V gave up 11 bases and J gave up 6 bases; unmatched junction bases: 18. The CDR3 reads CAGRLVRDSPHGYTL. CDR3 coding DNA: TGTGCCGGCCGCTTAGTACGGGACAGCCCGCATGGCTACACCCTC.

A note on this clonotype: This may be a read error, as it is one base from a much larger clone. J is TRBJ2-1 and V is TRBV28, with 11 positions matching TRBD2. Trimming cost V 4 bases and J 8 bases; bases outside gene matches: 7. The germline CDR1 and CDR2 sequences are MDHEN and SYDVKM. The CDR3 runs to 15 residues. In DNA form, the CDR3 reads TGTGCCAGCAGTTCTACGACTAGCGGGAACCATGAGCAGTTCTTC. It encodes CASSSTTSGNHEQFF.

This clonotype is a singleton in its sample. The junction and the germline gene differ at one end; a read error may be behind it. J is TRBJ2-3 and V is TRBV11-3, with 9 bases identical to TRBD2. Germline CDR1 SGHNT, CDR2 YENEEA. This CDR3 spans 15 amino acids. In DNA, the CDR3 is TGTGCCAGCAGCGTAGAGGGACTAGCCACAGATACACAGTATTTT. Its translation: CASSVEGLATDTQYF. Looking up the rest from reference TRBV11-3 and TRBJ2-3 gives the full variable domain: EAGVVQSPRYKIIEKKQPVAFWCNPISGHNTLYWYLQNLGQGPELLIRYENEEAVDDSQLPKDRFSAERLKGVDSTLKIQPAELGDSAVYLCASSVEGLATDTQYFGPGTRLTVL.

A note on this clonotype: A much larger clonotype is one base distant, so this may be a read error. This chain connects TRBV20-1 to TRBJ2-3; no reliable D call. The germline V gene encodes CDR1 DFQATT and CDR2 SNEGSKA (reference sequence). The CDR3 covers 14 residues. The CDR3 bases are TGCAGAGCTAGAGGTAGTTTACTTCGGGATACGCAGTATTTT. Encoded protein: CRARGSLLRDTQYF.

Many counts were recorded for this clonotype. The chain combines TRBV28 with TRBJ1-6, with 8 positions matching TRBD1. J was trimmed by 10 bases and V by 4 bases; bases with no gene match: 6. Germline V gene data show CDR1 as MDHEN and CDR2 as SYDVKM. The length of the CDR3 is 14 residues. CDR3 in DNA: TGTGCCAGCAGTTCAGGGGGCGTCAGCTCACCCCTCCACTTT. Encoded protein: CASSSGGVSSPLHF.

Concerning this clonotype: An end of the junction does not agree with germline; a read error may underlie this. The chain couples TRBV4-3 to TRBJ1-2; 9 bases are a match to TRBD1. Germline-derived CDR1 and CDR2 are LGHNA and YSLEER. The CDR3 consists of 16 residues. CDR3 bases: TGCGCCAGCGGCCAAGAATGGGACAGGGTAGACTATGACTACACCTTC. Translated, it gives CASGQEWDRVDYDYTF.

With regard to this clonotype: The CDR3 does not end in the conserved phenylalanine or tryptophan, so this is likely a read error. The chain joins TRBV20-1 to TRBJ2-1; D is possibly TRBD2 (6 bases). Germline V CDR1 and CDR2: DFQATT, SNEGSKA (reference sequence). With 7 bases removed from V and 5 bases from J, the gap between germline ends came to 18 bases. This CDR3 region has 14 residues. DNA for the CDR3: TGCAGTGGCGAGATGGGACTCCCTAACAATGAGCAGTTCCTC. Encoded protein: CSGEMGLPNNEQFL.

This clonotype occurred once. V gene TRBV11-2 combines with J gene TRBJ2-7; the match to TRBD2 covers 14 bases. V was pared by 8 bases and J by 6 bases, with 9 bases of the junction left unmatched. The CDR3 is 15 amino acids. The germline CDR1 and CDR2 sequences are SGHAT and FQNNGV. For the CDR3, the DNA is TGTGCCAGCGGCTGCGGGACTAGCGGGAGCTTCGAGCAGTACTTC. Translation gives CASGCGTSGSFEQYF.

The sample holds a few counts of this clonotype. The conserved final phenylalanine or tryptophan is absent from the CDR3, which likely points to a read error. The genes are TRBV4-3 and TRBJ2-3, with 10 bases identical to TRBD2. Germline V gene lookup returns CDR1 LGHNA and CDR2 YSLEER. The CDR3 loop spans 16 amino acids. DNA for the CDR3: TGCGCCAGCAACCAAGAACTAGCGGGGAACACAGATACGCAGTATTCT. This translates into CASNQELAGNTDTQYS.

The gene calls are TRBV20-1 and TRBJ1-6, with 8 positions matching TRBD1. The CDR3 sequence is 12 residues long. Germline loops: CDR1 DFQATT, CDR2 SNEGSKA (reference sequence). Here the CDR3 DNA reads TGCATGCCGACAGGGGATAATTCACCCCTCCACTTT. It specifies CMPTGDNSPLHF.

As for this clonotype: The CDR3 does not end in the conserved phenylalanine or tryptophan, so this is likely a read error. It is unclear where the CDR3 begins or ends on the DNA, so no DNA is shown, and the CDR3 is as TCRdb lists it. The V call is TRBV11-1, the J call TRBJ2-1; whether TRBD1, the table's D call, matches the DNA was not checked. Germline-derived CDR1 and CDR2 are SGHAT and FQDESV (reference sequence). The CDR3 spans 13 amino acids, including both terminal residues. The CDR3 reads CASSRLGGSERFL.

Many counts were recorded for this clonotype. The chain has TRBV4-3 and TRBJ1-2; 9 nucleotides agree with TRBD1. The germline CDR1 and CDR2 sequences are LGHNA and YSLEER. V lost 8 bases to trimming and J lost 10 bases; unmatched junction nucleotides: 14. This CDR3 region has 14 residues. CDR3 residues: CASGTGPGSSPYTF. The CDR3 coding sequence is TGCGCCAGCGGGACAGGGCCCGGTTCTTCTCCCTACACCTTC.

Note on this clonotype: This may be a read error: a much more frequent sequence differs by one nucleotide. V gene TRBV20-1 combines with J gene TRBJ1-2; 7 bases fit TRBD1. CDR3 length equals 13 residues. The germline gives CDR1 DFQATT, CDR2 SNEGSKA (reference sequence). The CDR3 DNA is TGCAGTGCCCCTGAAGACAGGGTCTATGGCTACATCTTC. The encoded protein is CSAPEDRVYGYIF.

This clonotype occurred once. The chain uses TRBV11-2 and TRBJ2-2; a possible D gene is TRBD1 (5 bases). CDR1 is SGHAT, CDR2 FQNNGV, per germline. CDR3 length equals 14 residues. V lost 7 bases, J lost 3 bases, and 12 bases lay in between. The CDR3: CASMRVGDTGELFF. The CDR3 DNA follows: TGTGCCAGCATGAGAGTAGGGGACACCGGGGAGCTGTTTTTT. The whole variable domain, filled in from reference TRBV11-2 and TRBJ2-2, reads EAGVAQSPRYKIIEKRQSVAFWCNPISGHATLYWYQQILGQGPKLLIQFQNNGVVDDSQLPKDRFSAERLKGVDSTLKIQPAKLEDSAVYLCASMRVGDTGELFFGEGSRLTVL.

The chain uses TRBV28 and TRBJ2-5; 7 bases map to TRBD2. Trimming at V came to 10 bases and at J to 5 bases, leaving 13 bases not matched to a gene. The CDR3 covers 14 residues. Per the germline V gene, CDR1 is MDHEN and CDR2 is SYDVKM. The CDR3 protein is CANSPSHGGETQYF. In nucleotides, the CDR3 is TGTGCCAATAGTCCCTCCCACGGGGGGGAGACCCAGTACTTC.

This clonotype was observed a single time. The CDR3 ends on some other residue instead of the conserved phenylalanine or tryptophan, so this is likely a read error. The genes are TRBV13 and TRBJ1-2; perhaps TRBD1 as D (6 bases). The CDR3 totals 15 residues. CDR1 PRHDT and CDR2 FYEKMQ come from the germline V gene (reference sequence). CDR3 sequence (DNA): TGTGCCACCAGCACACTTGGACAGCCTAACTATGGCTACACCCTC. Translating gives CATSTLGQPNYGYTL.

This clonotype appeared once. This sequence joins TRBV6-2 or TRBV6-3 and TRBJ2-7, with 8 nucleotides matching TRBD1. From germline, CDR1 is MNHEY and CDR2 SVGEGT. The CDR3 runs 16 residues. The J segment lost 3 bases and the V segment lost 4 bases, leaving 11 bases of the junction unmatched. The CDR3 DNA reads TGTGCCAGCAGTTTCGAGGGCTCCAGGGGGCTCTACGAGCAGTACTTC. Translated: CASSFEGSRGLYEQYF.

On this clonotype itself: This CDR3 fails to terminate in the conserved phenylalanine or tryptophan, so it likely reflects a read error. V usage is TRBV6-6 and J usage is TRBJ2-5; 11 bases line up with TRBD1. V shed 6 bases, J shed 9 bases, and the junction held 9 bases outside the gene matches. Germline CDR1 MNHNY, CDR2 SVGAGI (reference sequence). The CDR3 runs 14 residues. CDR3 bases: TGTGCCAGCAGCGGACAGGGGGCTAGGGAGTCCCAGTACTTA. Its translation: CASSGQGARESQYL.

On this clonotype itself: The junction differs from germline at one of its ends, possibly a read error. The gene calls are TRBV6-2 or TRBV6-3 and TRBJ1-5; D is ambiguous. Germline CDR1 MNHEY, CDR2 SVGEGT. The CDR3 extends over 15 amino acids. The CDR3 DNA sequence: TGTGCCAGCAGTCTGGGTACAAATAGCAATGAGCCCCAGCATTTT. As protein: CASSLGTNSNEPQHF.

Turning to this clonotype: The junction departs from the called germline gene at one end, perhaps through a read error. J is TRBJ2-1 and V is TRBV4-1; TRBD2 matches 7 bases. Looked up from germline, CDR1 is MGHRA and CDR2 is YSYEKL. This CDR3 has 14 amino acids. DNA of the CDR3: TGCACCAGCAGCCCTACGGGGCTAGCGGCTACCAGGTTCTTC. Translated, it gives CTSSPTGLAATRFF.

This clonotype was picked up a small number of times. This clone may be a read error of a much larger clone one base away. The gene calls are TRBV6-6 and TRBJ2-1; D uncertain. This CDR3 has 12 residues. Germline CDR1 and CDR2: MNHNY and SVGAGI (reference sequence). The V gene lost 4 bases and the J gene lost 6 bases, with 7 bases spanning the gap. CDR3: CASSFSSNEQFF. The CDR3 region has the DNA TGTGCCAGCAGTTTCTCAAGCAATGAGCAGTTCTTC.

In the case of this clonotype: Sequence at one end of the junction differs from germline and may be a read error. The CDR3 DNA reads TGTGCCAGCAGTTGGAGGACAGGGGCCTACGGGCAGTACTTC. This gives the protein CASSWRTGAYGQYF. The V and J genes are TRBV6-5 and TRBJ2-7; TRBD1 matches at 9 bases. This CDR3 contains 14 residues. Germline V gene sequence: CDR1 MNHEY, CDR2 SVGAGI.